This T cell receptor (beta chain) is from a study of blood T cell repertoires in COVID-19. As for the study in general: Samples came from the United States, Italy and Spain, spanning acute and convalescent COVID-19. From T cells, B-cell-depleted T cells, or PBMCs came the material, which was cDNA or gDNA.

Participant reports of clinical history set cohort assignment. As originally analysed: The authors estimated nucleated cell counts from reference gene primer amplification. The protocol was immunoSEQ multiplex PCR, while the TCRdb copy is restricted to in-frame clones and leaves out a portion. V and J calls and clone size are as listed in that table; D and trimming were resolved from the DNA. Seen here are approximately 250,000 clones, approximately 89% observed once, and the top ten hold under 2.5%. Germline CDR1 SNHLY, CDR2 FYNNEI. This CDR3 has 13 amino acids. The V and J ends lost 11 bases and 6 bases, in that order; junction bases with no gene match: 11.

This TCR derives from a woman aged 40-49 years with acute COVID-19. The sequencing input was PBMCs or T cells enriched from blood (not recorded which). The chain couples TRBV2 to TRBJ2-7, with TRBD1 matching 9 bases. CDR3 residues: CASSRTGVLEQYF. CDR3 DNA: TGTGCCTCCTCCCGGACAGGGGTCCTCGAGCAGTACTTC. The full variable domain, in which reference TRBV2 and TRBJ2-7 provide the parts outside the CDR3, is EPEVTQTPSHQVTQMGQEVILRCVPISNHLYFYWYRQILGQKVEFLVSFYNNEISEKSEIFDDQFSVERPDGSNFTLKIRSTKLEDSAMYFCASSRTGVLEQYFGPGTRLTVT.